This T cell receptor beta chain appears in the sequencing data of a study of T cell responses to AZD1222 COVID-19 vaccine. This CDR3 region has 11 residues. The V gene lost 6 bases and the J gene lost 7 bases, with 9 bases spanning the gap. Germline CDR1 reads MNHEY; CDR2 reads SVGAGI. Assay used: immunoSEQ multiplex PCR; TCRdb lists only in-frame clones, some missing. This sample has some 130,000 clones; approximately 91% occur once, and the top ten carry 1.1%. The source was peripheral blood, collected 28 days after the second AZD1222 dose. The receptor comes from an adult who received the AZD1222 COVID-19 vaccine. The rearrangement links TRBV6-5 to TRBJ1-2, with TRBD1 as a possible D gene (5 bases). The CDR3 bases are TGTGCCAGCAGCAGGGAGGGTGGCTACACCTTC. It is translated as CASSREGGYTF.